This T cell receptor (beta chain) was identified during a study of control samples from healthy donors and cancer patients. The assay was immunoSEQ multiplex PCR, and TCRdb's table has in-frame clones only and misses some. The sample includes about 96,000 clones, over 90% of them seen just once. Trimming pared 0 bases from V and 4 bases from J, leaving 10 bases between. The CDR3 is 15 residues long. Germline V CDR1 and CDR2: SEHNR, FQNEAQ (reference sequence). This chain connects TRBV7-9 to TRBJ1-3; perhaps TRBD1 as D (6 bases). The specimen sequenced was blood. The receptor's source is a man between 18 and 29 years old in good health. The CDR3, as DNA: TGTGCCAGCAGCTTAGCAGGGGGGTACGGAAACACCATATATTTT. Its translation is CASSLAGGYGNTIYF.